The 9 T cell receptor beta chains reported below all come from one sample, sequenced in a study of blood T cells in healthy people across ages. A sample-barcoded 5' primer and a J-beta primer mix were used in a second PCR of about 7 to 12 cycles. Using its own MiXCR run on the 5' RACE reads, TCRdb lists one record per CDR3 protein. In the table there are about 1.4 million distinct CDR3 sequences, approximately 60% of which are singletons. Sequenced sample: blood. These receptors came from a man between 18 and 29 years old in good health.

The chain carries TRBV2 and TRBJ1-6; 8 nucleotides align to TRBD1. Germline trimming cut 8 bases from V and 8 bases from J; bases unmatched to any gene: 8. Germline CDR1 SNHLY, CDR2 FYNNEI. The CDR3 contains 14 residues. The CDR3 coding sequence is TGTGCCAGCCAAATCGGACAGGGCCATTCACCCCTCCACTTT. Its translation: CASQIGQGHSPLHF.

The chain has TRBV4-3 and TRBJ2-3; D remains unclear. Trimming stripped 0 bases from V and 4 bases from J, with 20 bases between. This CDR3 region has 18 residues. The germline V gene has CDR1 LGHNA and CDR2 YSLEER. The CDR3 here is CASSQDTELTEIPDTQYF. The CDR3 DNA sequence: TGCGCCAGCAGCCAAGATACGGAACTCACGGAAATCCCAGATACGCAGTATTTT.

V and J are TRBV27 and TRBJ1-4; possibly TRBD1 for D (6 bases). CDR1 and CDR2 from the germline V gene are MNHEY and SMNVEV (reference sequence). V was clipped by 6 bases and J by 7 bases, with 18 bases between them. The CDR3 is 15 residues long. The CDR3 bases are TGTGCCAGCAGCTACGGAAGAGACAGGCCTGAAAAACTGTTTTTT. Translating it yields CASSYGRDRPEKLFF.

The chain couples TRBV28 to TRBJ1-6; D is ambiguous. The V end was cut by 2 bases, the J end by 0 bases, with 11 bases between. The CDR3 is 17 amino acids. Germline V gene data show CDR1 as MDHEN and CDR2 as SYDVKM. DNA of the CDR3: TGTGCCAGCAGTTTAGGAGGTACAGTCTCCTATAATTCACCCCTCCACTTT. Residues: CASSLGGTVSYNSPLHF.

V usage is TRBV28 and J usage is TRBJ2-3; 10 nucleotides match TRBD2. The germline V gene encodes CDR1 MDHEN and CDR2 SYDVKM. The CDR3 runs to 14 residues. The V segment lost 4 bases and the J segment 5 bases; nucleotides outside the gene matches: 3. The CDR3 DNA follows: TGTGCCAGCAGTTGGAGGACTAGCGGAGATACGCAGTATTTT. It codes for CASSWRTSGDTQYF.

The rearrangement links TRBV12-3 or TRBV12-4 to TRBJ2-1; possible D gene TRBD2, 6 bases. The CDR3 contains 15 residues. V gave up 7 bases and J gave up 5 bases, with 18 bases separating them. The CDR3 sequence: CASTLGRTRNNEQFF. As DNA, the CDR3 is TGTGCCAGCACCCTTGGGAGGACCCGGAACAATGAGCAGTTCTTC.

The gene calls are TRBV12-3 or TRBV12-4 and TRBJ1-4; perhaps TRBD1 as D (5 bases). Trimming left V 6 bases short and J 9 bases short, with 14 bases between. This CDR3 has 13 amino acids. In nucleotides, the CDR3 is TGTGCCAGCAGGGTGGGGGACTACAAAAAACTGTTTTTT. Residues: CASRVGDYKKLFF.

The CDR3 nucleotides read TGTGCCAGCAGCTTAGTGTCGGGAAGTCCCTACGAGCAGTACTTC. Protein product: CASSLVSGSPYEQYF. The chain uses TRBV7-2 and TRBJ2-7, with a weak D call TRBD2 (5 bases). V was trimmed by 1 base and J by 2 bases, leaving 12 bases between them. Germline V gene sequence: CDR1 SGHTA, CDR2 FQGNSA. This CDR3 contains 15 residues.

The genes are TRBV5-4 and TRBJ2-7; D possibly corresponds to TRBD2 (5 bases). Per germline, CDR1 SGHNT and CDR2 YYREEE (reference sequence). Trimming took 6 bases from V and 2 from J, leaving 24 bases between them. The CDR3 is made up of 17 amino acids. DNA of the CDR3: TGTGCCAGCACCAATACCGGGATGGGGTTGGGAACCTACGAGCAGTACTTC. This gives the protein CASTNTGMGLGTYEQYF.